This T cell receptor beta chain originates from a study of blood T cell repertoires in COVID-19. Study context: Sites in the United States, Italy and Spain provided acute and convalescent COVID-19 samples. T cells, B-cell-depleted T cells, or PBMCs supplied cDNA or gDNA.

Source study methods: Using reference gene primer amplification, nucleated cell counts were estimated. Sequenced by immunoSEQ multiplex PCR; TCRdb stores in-frame clones only, minus some. Clone size and V and J calls were adopted from that table, with D and trimming inferred from the DNA. Of just over 25,000 clones listed, around 90% are singletons. V lost 11 bases and J lost 5; bases outside the gene matches: 13. CDR1 is LNHDA and CDR2 is SQIVND in the germline V gene (reference sequence). This CDR3 has 14 amino acids. The rearrangement uses TRBV19 and TRBJ1-1, with 8 bases identical to TRBD1. The sequence derives from a man in his 70s with acute or convalescent COVID-19. Material for sequencing was peripheral blood. CDR3 loop: CAVDRGGSWTEAFF. DNA for the CDR3: TGTGCCGTAGACAGGGGTGGAAGTTGGACTGAAGCTTTCTTT. The full variable domain, with the rest looked up from reference TRBV19 and TRBJ1-1, is DGGITQSPKYLFRKEGQNVTLSCEQNLNHDAMYWYRQDPGQGLRLIYYSQIVNDFQKGDIAEGYSVSREKKESFPLTVTSAQKNPTAFYLCAVDRGGSWTEAFFGQGTRLTVV.